The text below deals with one T cell receptor (beta chain). This record belongs to a study of human T cells and chemical hapten exposure. Study details: Weekly scalp doses of diphenylcyclopropenone were given to patients during the approximately 23-week study. After 6 days, upper back 0.01% DPC patch tests were scored.

Indicated time point: pre-sensitization, week 0. Described treatment: therapeutic diphenylcyclopropenone sensitization with weekly scalp DPC. In TCRdb, the RACE reads were re-called with MiXCR into one record per CDR3 protein. The profile shows tens of thousands of distinct CDR3 sequences, about 10% of them singletons. The source material was whole blood, sampled in connection with sensitization to the hapten diphenylcyclopropenone (DPC). The TCR sequence derives from a young man with alopecia areata. Some clones in this sample may be carry-over from other donors' samples.

The CDR3 here is CSVDVSTDTQYF. The CDR3, as DNA: TGCAGCGTTGACGTCAGCACAGATACGCAGTATTTT. The chain employs TRBV29-1 and TRBJ2-3; D uncertain. The V gene's germline CDR1 is SQVTM and CDR2 ANQGSEA. The CDR3 is made up of 12 amino acids. The V gene lost 3 bases and the J gene lost 0 bases, with 4 bases spanning the gap.